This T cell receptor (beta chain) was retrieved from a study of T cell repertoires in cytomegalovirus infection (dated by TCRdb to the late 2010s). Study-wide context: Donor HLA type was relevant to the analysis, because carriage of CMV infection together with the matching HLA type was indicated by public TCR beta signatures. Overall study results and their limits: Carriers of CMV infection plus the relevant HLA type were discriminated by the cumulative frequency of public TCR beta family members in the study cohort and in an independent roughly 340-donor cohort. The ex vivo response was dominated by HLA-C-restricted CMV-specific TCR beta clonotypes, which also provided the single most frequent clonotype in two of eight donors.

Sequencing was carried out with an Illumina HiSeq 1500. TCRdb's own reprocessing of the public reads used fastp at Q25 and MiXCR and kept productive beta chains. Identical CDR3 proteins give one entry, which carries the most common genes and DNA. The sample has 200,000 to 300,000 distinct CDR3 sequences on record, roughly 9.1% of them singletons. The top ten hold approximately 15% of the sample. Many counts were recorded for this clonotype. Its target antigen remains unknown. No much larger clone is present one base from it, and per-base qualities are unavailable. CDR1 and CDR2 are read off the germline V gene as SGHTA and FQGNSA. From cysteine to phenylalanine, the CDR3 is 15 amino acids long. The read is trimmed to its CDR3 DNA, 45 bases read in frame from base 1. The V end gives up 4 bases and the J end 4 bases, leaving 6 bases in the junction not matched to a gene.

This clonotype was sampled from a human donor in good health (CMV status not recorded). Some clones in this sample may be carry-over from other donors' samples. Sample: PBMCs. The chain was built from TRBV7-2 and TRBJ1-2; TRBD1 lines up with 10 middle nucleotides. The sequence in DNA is TGTGCCAGCAGCTCTCCGGGACAGGGGTCCTATGGCTACACCTTC. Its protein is CASSSPGQGSYGYTF.